The source of this T cell receptor beta chain is a study of STAT5B mutations in CD4+ large granular lymphocyte leukemia. This CDR3 is built from 14 residues. From germline, CDR1 is SGHTA and CDR2 FQGTGA. The ends lost 5 bases at V and 5 bases at J; junction bases unmatched: 8. The repertoire was sequenced with immunoSEQ multiplex PCR; TCRdb's copy has only in-frame clones and lacks some. Here the sample spans 30,000 to 40,000 clones, around 85% being singletons. The rearrangement links TRBV7-3 to TRBJ1-2, with 7 positions matching TRBD1. Sequenced input: CD4+ T cells from blood buffy coats. This clonotype was obtained from a human donor in good health. The CDR3 spells CASSQRQGPYGYTF. The CDR3 bases are TGTGCCAGCAGCCAACGACAGGGCCCATATGGCTACACCTTC.